Below are 22 T cell receptor beta chains sequenced from a single sample in a study of T cell repertoires in ileal Crohn's disease. The time point: neoterminal ileum biopsy at postoperative endoscopy, about 6 months after surgery. Method: immunoSEQ multiplex PCR; TCRdb's copy keeps in-frame clones and lacks some. The repertoire consists of about 62,000 clones, with roughly 89% occurring once and the leading ten covering roughly 2%. Material for sequencing was ileal tissue. These receptors came from an adult with Crohn's disease.

The chain has TRBV2 and TRBJ2-5, with no clear D. The V end lost 7 bases, the J end lost 1 base, and 10 bases lay between the germline ends. This CDR3 region has 13 residues. Germline loops: CDR1 SNHLY, CDR2 FYNNEI. CDR3 region: CASTRIFQETQYF. The DNA for the CDR3 is TGTGCCAGCACCAGAATCTTCCAAGAGACCCAGTACTTC.

The genes are TRBV5-1 and TRBJ1-2; 10 positions match TRBD1. V shed 4 bases, J shed 4 bases, and the junction held 7 bases outside the gene matches. CDR1 is SGHRS, CDR2 YFSETQ, per germline. The CDR3 is 15 amino acids. The CDR3 loop reads CASSPDRGNVYGYTF. CDR3 nucleotides: TGCGCCAGCAGCCCGGACAGGGGGAACGTCTATGGCTACACCTTC. The full variable domain, completed using reference TRBV5-1 and TRBJ1-2, is KAGVTQTPRYLIKTRGQQVTLSCSPISGHRSVSWYQQTPGQGLQFLFEYFSETQRNKGNFPGRFSGRQFSNSRSEMNVSTLELGDSALYLCASSPDRGNVYGYTFGSGTRLTVV.

The gene calls are TRBV2 and TRBJ1-5, with D unresolved. In germline, CDR1 is SNHLY, CDR2 FYNNEI. This CDR3 contains 14 residues. The V gene lost 7 bases and the J gene lost 0 bases, with 10 bases spanning the gap. In nucleotides, the CDR3 is TGTGCCAGCATGCAGGCTCTTAGCAATCAGCCCCAGCATTTT. Protein sequence: CASMQALSNQPQHF.

The rearrangement joins TRBV7-8 to TRBJ1-2; 7 bases are a match to TRBD1. J lost 12 bases, V lost 1 base, and 8 bases had no gene match. Germline CDR1 reads SGHVS; CDR2 reads FQNEAQ. This CDR3 region has 13 residues. This chain's CDR3 is CASSLVRQGGNTF. CDR3 DNA: TGTGCCAGCAGCTTAGTTAGACAGGGTGGAAACACCTTC.

This rearrangement joins TRBV6-5 to TRBJ1-2, with TRBD1 as a possible D gene (6 bases). Trimming took off 6 bases at V and 6 bases at J, with 11 bases between the two ends. CDR1 is MNHEY, CDR2 SVGAGI, per germline. This CDR3 region has 12 residues. Here the CDR3 reads CASSNAGDGYTF. Written as DNA, the CDR3 is TGTGCCAGCAGCAACGCAGGGGATGGCTACACCTTC.

The chain combines TRBV29-1 with TRBJ1-1; D is uncertain. The CDR3 is made up of 15 amino acids. Trimming removed 5 bases at V and 4 bases at J, with 20 bases between. CDR1 and CDR2 (germline): SQVTM, ANQGSEA. The chain's CDR3 is CSVLAAKNSFTEAFF. Here the CDR3 DNA reads TGCAGCGTTCTCGCCGCGAAAAACTCCTTCACTGAAGCTTTCTTT. The whole variable domain, remainder taken from reference TRBV29-1 and TRBJ1-1, is SAVISQKPSRDICQRGTSLTIQCQVDSQVTMMFWYRQQPGQSLTLIATANQGSEATYESGFVIDKFPISRPNLTFSTLTVSNMSPEDSSIYLCSVLAAKNSFTEAFFGQGTRLTVV.

The rearrangement links TRBV15 to TRBJ2-7, with 8 nucleotides matching TRBD2. CDR1 is LNHNV, CDR2 YYDKDF, per germline (reference sequence). V was pared by 1 base and J by 5 bases, with 10 bases of the junction left unmatched. This CDR3 spans 16 amino acids. This CDR3 reads CATSRGWREAGNEQYF. The CDR3 DNA is TGTGCCACCAGCAGAGGATGGCGGGAGGCTGGGAACGAGCAGTACTTC.

This clone occurred once. The chain joins TRBV5-1 to TRBJ1-1; perhaps TRBD1 as D (6 bases). The V gene lost 0 bases and the J gene lost 7 bases, with 16 bases spanning the gap. This CDR3 has 15 amino acids. CDR1 SGHRS and CDR2 YFSETQ come from the germline V gene. The CDR3 coding sequence is TGCGCCAGCAGCTTGGCACCAGGGGTCGGAGATGAAGCTTTCTTT. As protein: CASSLAPGVGDEAFF.

V usage is TRBV28 and J usage is TRBJ2-2; D perhaps matches TRBD1 (6 bases). Trimming stripped 9 bases from V and 8 bases from J, with 16 bases between. Germline V gene data show CDR1 as MDHEN and CDR2 as SYDVKM. The CDR3 totals 13 residues. The CDR3 DNA sequence: TGTGCCAGTGCTAGGGGGATGATGGGGGAGCTGTTTTTT. Its translation is CASARGMMGELFF.

The chain employs TRBV19 and TRBJ1-1; perhaps TRBD1 as D (6 bases). Trimming stripped 0 bases from V and 6 bases from J, with 14 bases between. Germline CDR1 LNHDA, CDR2 SQIVND (reference sequence). This CDR3 comprises 15 residues. The CDR3: CASSIDRTVWAEAFF. The CDR3 bases are TGTGCCAGTAGTATAGACAGGACAGTTTGGGCTGAAGCTTTCTTT.

V and J are TRBV4-1 and TRBJ2-5; D not certain. CDR1 and CDR2 from the germline V gene are MGHRA and YSYEKL. The CDR3 is 14 residues long. Trimming pared 0 bases from V and 4 bases from J, leaving 9 bases between. The CDR3 DNA reads TGCGCCAGCAGCCAAGAAGGAGTGGGAGAGACCCAGTACTTC. This translates into CASSQEGVGETQYF.

This chain uses TRBV4-2 with TRBJ2-1; possible D gene TRBD2, 6 bases. The V and J ends lost 3 bases and 6 bases respectively, with 12 bases between them. The CDR3 extends over 14 amino acids. Looked up from germline, CDR1 is LGHNA and CDR2 is YNFKEQ. DNA for the CDR3: TGTGCCAGCAGCCAGCGCGGGGAGACCAATGAGCAGTTCTTC. Translating gives CASSQRGETNEQFF.

The CDR3 loop reads CASSFSASSYEQYF. For the CDR3, the DNA is TGTGCCAGCAGCTTCAGTGCATCCTCCTACGAGCAGTACTTC. This chain links TRBV5-6 with TRBJ2-7; D call uncertain. Trimming removed 2 bases from V and 0 bases from J, with 9 bases in between. The CDR3 length is 14 residues. In germline, CDR1 is SGHDT, CDR2 YYEEEE.

A single count supports this clone. The chain couples TRBV27 to TRBJ2-3; D remains ambiguous. Germline V CDR1 and CDR2: MNHEY, SMNVEV (reference sequence). The CDR3 loop spans 19 amino acids. V shed 2 bases and J shed 0 bases, with 21 bases lying between them. The CDR3 coding sequence is TGTGCCAGCAGTTTAGGAGTAATTGGCACACTATCTAGCACAGATACGCAGTATTTT. It encodes CASSLGVIGTLSSTDTQYF.

The rearrangement uses TRBV6-1 and TRBJ2-1; D may be TRBD2 (6 bases). The CDR3 extends over 15 amino acids. Germline-derived CDR1 and CDR2 are MNHNS and SASEGT. With 3 bases removed from V and 1 base from J, the gap between germline ends came to 10 bases. The CDR3: CASSDRGRSYNEQFF. As DNA, the CDR3 is TGTGCCAGCAGTGATCGGGGGAGATCCTACAATGAGCAGTTCTTC.

This chain links TRBV28 with TRBJ2-1; the D gene is possibly TRBD2 (6 bases). Deletions cut 3 bases from V and 1 base from J, with 13 bases between. Germline values: CDR1 MDHEN, CDR2 SYDVKM. The CDR3 covers 16 residues. CDR3 loop: CASSLRGLNSYNEQFF. CDR3 in DNA: TGTGCCAGCAGTTTGAGGGGACTGAATTCCTACAATGAGCAGTTCTTC. Full variable domain (remainder filled in from reference TRBV28 and TRBJ2-1): DVKVTQSSRYLVKRTGEKVFLECVQDMDHENMFWYRQDPGLGLRLIYFSYDVKMKEKGDIPEGYSVSREKKERFSLILESASTNQTSMYLCASSLRGLNSYNEQFFGPGTRLTVL.

The chain has TRBV6-5 and TRBJ1-1; 7 bases match TRBD1. Germline CDR1 MNHEY, CDR2 SVGAGI. This CDR3 is built from 14 residues. Losses at the gene ends were 6 bases for V and 6 bases for J; bases not matched to a gene: 10. The CDR3 here is CASRLEGAGAEAFF. Here the CDR3 DNA reads TGTGCCAGCAGACTTGAGGGGGCGGGCGCTGAAGCTTTCTTT.

The chain joins TRBV30 to TRBJ1-2; D unresolved. There are 11 residues in the CDR3. Per the germline V gene, CDR1 is GTSNPN and CDR2 is SVGIG (reference sequence). Trimming stripped 2 bases from V and 8 bases from J, with 9 bases between. CDR3 loop: CAWSWTRGYTF. The CDR3 region has the DNA TGTGCCTGGAGTTGGACTCGAGGCTACACCTTC.

The table lists this clone with a count of one. The chain joins TRBV18 to TRBJ2-3; D is possibly TRBD1 (7 bases). The CDR3 extends over 17 amino acids. CDR1 and CDR2 from the germline V gene are KGHSH and LQKENI. V was shortened by 2 bases and J by 1 base, with 16 bases between the two germline ends. In nucleotides, the CDR3 is TGTGCCAGCTCACCAAGGAGACAGGGAGGCGGCACAGATACGCAGTATTTT. Its protein is CASSPRRQGGGTDTQYF.

The chain couples TRBV15 to TRBJ1-4; 8 bases agree with TRBD1. V was pared by 1 base and J by 8 bases, with 9 bases of the junction left unmatched. The CDR3 contains 16 residues. Germline assignment: CDR1 LNHNV and CDR2 YYDKDF (reference sequence). CDR3 nucleotides: TGTGCCACCAGCAGAGGAGGGGGGACAGGCGAAGAAAAACTGTTTTTT. Translated: CATSRGGGTGEEKLFF.

V usage is TRBV29-1 and J usage is TRBJ2-2, with TRBD1 matching over 11 bases. Unmatched junction bases numbered 9, after V lost 7 bases and J lost 5 bases. This CDR3 spans 15 amino acids. Looked up from germline, CDR1 is SQVTM and CDR2 is ANQGSEA. CDR3 region: CSAGGQGAGTGELFF. CDR3 sequence (DNA): TGCAGCGCTGGAGGACAGGGGGCTGGTACCGGGGAGCTGTTTTTT.

This clone has just one count. This chain connects TRBV5-1 to TRBJ1-1; 7 bases are a match to TRBD1. CDR3 length: 15 amino acids. CDR1 and CDR2 from the germline V gene are SGHRS and YFSETQ. V was clipped by 0 bases and J by 4 bases; unmatched bases: 6. Here the CDR3 reads CASSLVQGRGTEAFF. CDR3 coding DNA: TGCGCCAGCAGCTTGGTACAGGGGCGTGGCACTGAAGCTTTCTTT.